The rows below give T cell receptor beta chains drawn from one sample of a study of T cell responses to AZD1222 COVID-19 vaccine. Using immunoSEQ multiplex PCR, the repertoire was profiled, and TCRdb retains in-frame clones only, with some absent. The sample carries 130,000 to 150,000 clones, roughly 88% recorded once. Source: peripheral blood, taken on day 0 of AZD1222 vaccination. These receptors all come from an adult in good health. Both conserved end residues are trimmed from each CDR3. Fields, in order: J gene, V gene, CDR3 protein.

J gene: TRBJ2-1; V gene: TRBV7-2; CDR3 protein: ASRYETSFGYNEQF
J gene: TRBJ1-5; V gene: TRBV2; CDR3 protein: ASSEDAGRLAPQH
J gene: TRBJ1-3; V gene: TRBV11-2; CDR3 protein: ASTMSSSGNTIY
J gene: TRBJ2-7; V gene: TRBV7-8; CDR3 protein: ASSLKVRSGGWEQY
J gene: TRBJ1-2; V gene: TRBV30; CDR3 protein: AWKGAGLYGYT
J gene: TRBJ2-2; V gene: TRBV3-1/TRBV3-2; CDR3 protein: ASSQEYRTVL
J gene: TRBJ1-1; V gene: TRBV30; CDR3 protein: AWSVRTGGNTEAF
J gene: TRBJ1-5; V gene: TRBV30; CDR3 protein: AWSRIDGNQPQH
J gene: TRBJ2-7; V gene: TRBV7-2; CDR3 protein: ASGPPGHPSYEQY
J gene: TRBJ2-6; V gene: TRBV12-3/TRBV12-4; CDR3 protein: ASRFSGANVLT
J gene: TRBJ1-2; V gene: TRBV18; CDR3 protein: ASSAGTGKYT
J gene: TRBJ1-2; V gene: TRBV5-1; CDR3 protein: ASSAYRDSNGYT
J gene: TRBJ1-2; V gene: TRBV14; CDR3 protein: ASSHLTSANYGYT
J gene: TRBJ1-1; V gene: TRBV12-3/TRBV12-4; CDR3 protein: ASSLNGNTEAF
J gene: TRBJ1-6; V gene: TRBV24-1; CDR3 protein: ATSDSRGSSPLH
J gene: TRBJ2-7; V gene: TRBV5-4; CDR3 protein: ASSLRTDSYEQY
J gene: TRBJ2-7; V gene: TRBV3-1/TRBV3-2; CDR3 protein: ASSETGSSYEQY
J gene: TRBJ2-1; V gene: TRBV5-1; CDR3 protein: ASSLAPNSYNEQF
J gene: TRBJ1-6; V gene: TRBV29-1; CDR3 protein: SVGTNSPLH
J gene: TRBJ1-3; V gene: TRBV12-3/TRBV12-4; CDR3 protein: ASSGQEGNTIY
J gene: TRBJ1-1; V gene: TRBV14; CDR3 protein: ASSWSMNTEAF
J gene: TRBJ1-2; V gene: TRBV18; CDR3 protein: ASSPGTANYGYT
J gene: TRBJ2-7; V gene: TRBV4-2; CDR3 protein: ASSQVDRDRSYEQY
J gene: TRBJ2-7; V gene: TRBV30; CDR3 protein: AWSPSAYEQY
J gene: TRBJ1-1; V gene: TRBV19; CDR3 protein: ASKWQGGTEAF
J gene: TRBJ1-1; V gene: TRBV7-3; CDR3 protein: ASSSGGGTEAF
J gene: TRBJ1-5; V gene: TRBV19; CDR3 protein: ASSISQGGKPQH
J gene: TRBJ1-4; V gene: TRBV27; CDR3 protein: ASSLLLPVGTRYEKLF
J gene: TRBJ1-2; V gene: TRBV7-2; CDR3 protein: ASSSRSGARDGYT
J gene: TRBJ1-1; V gene: TRBV7-9; CDR3 protein: ASSYGTPEREAF
J gene: TRBJ1-4; V gene: TRBV7-9; CDR3 protein: ASSLTDANEKLF
J gene: TRBJ1-6; V gene: TRBV27; CDR3 protein: AIPTGRPNSPLH
J gene: TRBJ2-4; V gene: TRBV7-8; CDR3 protein: ASSSQPGLTGREN
J gene: TRBJ1-5; V gene: TRBV24-1; CDR3 protein: ATSDWVSNQPQH
J gene: TRBJ1-2; V gene: TRBV12-3/TRBV12-4; CDR3 protein: AISDRGYGYT
J gene: TRBJ2-7; V gene: TRBV7-2; CDR3 protein: ASSPQGHEQY
J gene: TRBJ1-1; V gene: TRBV19; CDR3 protein: ASSIRDPRNTEAF
J gene: TRBJ1-5; V gene: TRBV2; CDR3 protein: ASSGQGTSNQPQH
J gene: TRBJ2-2; V gene: TRBV19; CDR3 protein: ASTYSGGTGELF
J gene: TRBJ2-5; V gene: TRBV2; CDR3 protein: ASSPRETQY
J gene: TRBJ1-2; V gene: TRBV6-4; CDR3 protein: ASSPGQGDNYGYT
J gene: TRBJ1-2; V gene: TRBV19; CDR3 protein: ASSLNPQGGVSNYGYT
J gene: TRBJ1-1; V gene: TRBV27; CDR3 protein: ASSFLANTEAF
J gene: TRBJ2-1; V gene: TRBV6-4; CDR3 protein: ASSDDRGGYNEQF
J gene: TRBJ1-1; V gene: TRBV25-1; CDR3 protein: ASSEWRPGGGDNTEAF
J gene: TRBJ2-7; V gene: TRBV5-5; CDR3 protein: ASSFGLATAYEQY
J gene: TRBJ1-6; V gene: TRBV7-9; CDR3 protein: ASSSWLGTENSPLH
J gene: TRBJ1-1; V gene: TRBV7-2; CDR3 protein: ASSPVNTEAF
J gene: TRBJ2-7; V gene: TRBV5-1; CDR3 protein: ASSLQGSYEQY
J gene: TRBJ2-7; V gene: TRBV30; CDR3 protein: AWTRGTYEQY
J gene: TRBJ2-2; V gene: TRBV3-1/TRBV3-2; CDR3 protein: ASSQVRAGELF
J gene: TRBJ1-4; V gene: TRBV3-1/TRBV3-2; CDR3 protein: ASSQGRTATNEKLF
J gene: TRBJ2-7; V gene: TRBV28; CDR3 protein: ASSRDGTRAFGEY